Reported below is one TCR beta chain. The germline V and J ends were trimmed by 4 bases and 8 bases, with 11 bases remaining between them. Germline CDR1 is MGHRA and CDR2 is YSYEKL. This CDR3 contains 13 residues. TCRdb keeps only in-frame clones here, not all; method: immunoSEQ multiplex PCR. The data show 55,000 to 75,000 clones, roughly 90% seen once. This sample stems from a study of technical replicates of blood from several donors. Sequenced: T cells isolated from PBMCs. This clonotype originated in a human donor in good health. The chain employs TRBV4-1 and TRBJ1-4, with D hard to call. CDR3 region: CASSLTPGEKLFF. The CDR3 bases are TGCGCCAGCAGCCTTACACCCGGGGAAAAACTGTTTTTT.